This T cell receptor (beta chain) was found in a study of T cells in Graves' hyperthyroidism and ophthalmopathy. For the study at large: Initial diagnosis, before any treatment, was when peripheral blood was collected. Study-wide results and caveats: With a median lead of about six months before onset, the model predicted ophthalmopathy.

The ends lost 5 bases at V and 2 bases at J; junction bases unmatched: 6. The CDR3 is 16 residues long. In germline, CDR1 is KGHSH, CDR2 LQKENI. The source material, RNA transcripts, was used to amplify TCR beta CDR3 regions. The primer set for the first-round RT-PCR of the TCR CDR3 was HTBI. TCRdb re-called the multiplex PCR reads with MiXCR, one entry per CDR3 protein. The sample records about 420,000 distinct CDR3 sequences, less than 20% being singletons. As to this clonotype: Its antigen is not known.

The chain links TRBV18 to TRBJ2-7; 13 bases agree with TRBD2. Sequencing was carried out using blood. This clonotype was obtained from a woman between 18 and 29 years old with Graves' hyperthyroidism. The CDR3 DNA sequence: TGTGCCAGCTCAACGGGACTAGCGGGACCTGCCTACGAGCAGTACTTC. Translation gives CASSTGLAGPAYEQYF.